The sequence of this T cell receptor (beta chain) was determined in a study of CD8+ T cells in alopecia areata. The CDR3 has 14 amino acids. The trim removed 5 bases at V and 14 bases at J, leaving 15 bases unmatched. Germline loops: CDR1 SGHNT, CDR2 YYREEE (reference sequence). The sequencing template was cDNA reverse transcribed from extracted RNA. The data were produced by immunoSEQ multiplex PCR, yet TCRdb's version contains in-frame clones alone and is incomplete. This table holds more than 150,000 clones, approximately 56% found once. Note on this clone: Its specificity is unknown.

Overall study results and limits: While tofacitinib was given, many expanded lesional clones persisted in scalp and blood.

Noted treatment: oral pan-JAK inhibitor, 5-10 mg twice daily. The investigators collected lesional scalp punch biopsies and peripheral blood from alopecia areata patients. The sequencing here drew on CD4+ T cells sorted from blood, taken at week 4, from a patient treated with tofacitinib. This clonotype originated in a human donor with alopecia areata. This rearrangement joins TRBV5-4 to TRBJ2-3; TRBD2 agrees at 9 bases. CDR3 loop: CASRAAGLARIWYF. Here the CDR3 DNA reads TGTGCCAGCAGGGCTGCGGGACTAGCAAGAATATGGTATTTT. Complete variable domain (other parts from reference TRBV5-4 and TRBJ2-3): ETGVTQSPTHLIKTRGQQVTLRCSSQSGHNTVSWYQQALGQGPQFIFQYYREEENGRGNFPPRFSGLQFPNYSSELNVNALELDDSALYLCASRAAGLARIWYFGPGTRLTVL.